These 32 T cell receptor beta chains came from one sample sequenced in a study of T cell responses to AZD1222 COVID-19 vaccine. The repertoire was sequenced with immunoSEQ multiplex PCR; TCRdb's copy has only in-frame clones and lacks some. The data contain tens of thousands of clones, nearly 90% of them seen just once; the ten biggest clones take up 28%. The sequenced sample was peripheral blood, obtained 28 days after the second AZD1222 dose. The receptors originated from an adult who received the AZD1222 COVID-19 vaccine.

The sample holds one count of this clone. The rearrangement links TRBV5-1 to TRBJ1-3; D may be TRBD1 (5 bases). Per the germline V gene, CDR1 is SGHRS and CDR2 is YFSETQ. V was pared by 0 bases and J by 0 bases, with 22 bases between. This CDR3 comprises 20 residues. The CDR3 coding sequence is TGCGCCAGCAGCTTGGGGGGGGTAAGTCCCTTGCCCAACTCTGGAAACACCATATATTTT. Residues: CASSLGGVSPLPNSGNTIYF.

The chain carries TRBV30 and TRBJ2-1, with TRBD1 matching over 9 bases. The ends lost 1 base at V and 4 bases at J; junction bases unmatched: 5. This CDR3 has 15 residues. CDR1 GTSNPN and CDR2 SVGIG come from the germline V gene (reference sequence). This CDR3 reads CAWSETGTGYNEQFF. The DNA for the CDR3 is TGTGCCTGGAGTGAAACCGGGACAGGGTACAATGAGCAGTTCTTC. Together with reference TRBV30 and TRBJ2-1, the CDR3 gives the full variable domain: SQTIHQWPATLVQPVGSPLSLECTVEGTSNPNLYWYRQAAGRGLQLLFYSVGIGQISSEVPQNLSASRPQDRQFILSSKKLLLSDSGFYLCAWSETGTGYNEQFFGPGTRLTVL.

The rearrangement joins TRBV4-1 to TRBJ1-2, with 8 bases identical to TRBD1. With 2 bases clipped from V and 2 bases from J, the junction kept 7 bases outside the gene matches. Germline CDR1 is MGHRA and CDR2 is YSYEKL. This CDR3 comprises 16 residues. The DNA of the CDR3 is TGCGCCAGCAGCCAAAATACGGGGACAGGAAACTATGGCTACACCTTC. It yields the protein CASSQNTGTGNYGYTF.

The rearrangement links TRBV14 to TRBJ2-7, with 7 bases matching TRBD2. Trimming removed 1 base from V and 2 bases from J; junction bases left unmatched: 14. The length of the CDR3 is 18 residues. Germline V gene lookup returns CDR1 SGHDN and CDR2 FVKESK. CDR3 bases: TGTGCCAGCAGCCAAGGCCCCGGGATGGGCGGGAGCCCCTACGAGCAGTACTTC. Its translation is CASSQGPGMGGSPYEQYF. The full variable domain, its missing parts supplied by reference TRBV14 and TRBJ2-7, is EAGVTQFPSHSVIEKGQTVTLRCDPISGHDNLYWYRRVMGKEIKFLLHFVKESKQDESGMPNNRFLAERTGGTYSTLKVQPAELEDSGVYFCASSQGPGMGGSPYEQYFGPGTRLTVT.

The chain joins TRBV19 to TRBJ2-6, with TRBD1 identical over 7 bases. The V gene's germline CDR1 is LNHDA and CDR2 SQIVND (reference sequence). CDR3 length: 17 amino acids. Trimming at V came to 4 bases and at J to 0 bases, leaving 6 bases not matched to a gene. The CDR3 loop reads CASSTSGTVSGANVLTF. The CDR3 DNA sequence: TGTGCCAGTAGTACCTCCGGGACAGTCTCTGGGGCCAACGTCCTGACTTTC. Full variable domain (missing parts from reference TRBV19 and TRBJ2-6): DGGITQSPKYLFRKEGQNVTLSCEQNLNHDAMYWYRQDPGQGLRLIYYSQIVNDFQKGDIAEGYSVSREKKESFPLTVTSAQKNPTAFYLCASSTSGTVSGANVLTFGAGSRLTVL.

V and J are TRBV4-3 and TRBJ2-2; D ambiguous. Deletions cut 1 base from V and 6 bases from J, with 12 bases between. The germline V gene encodes CDR1 LGHNA and CDR2 YSLEER. This CDR3 spans 15 amino acids. The CDR3: CASSQGETPAGELFF. CDR3 DNA sequence: TGCGCCAGCAGCCAAGGGGAAACGCCCGCCGGGGAGCTGTTTTTT.

The chain uses TRBV18 and TRBJ1-2; tentatively, D is TRBD1 (5 bases). V was shortened by 2 bases and J by 2 bases, with 15 bases between the two germline ends. From germline, CDR1 is KGHSH and CDR2 LQKENI. This CDR3 comprises 16 residues. The CDR3 DNA is TGTGCCAGCTCACCAGTGGGGCCGGGGGACAACTATGGCTACACCTTC. Translated: CASSPVGPGDNYGYTF. Supplemented by reference TRBV18 and TRBJ1-2, the full variable domain reads NAGVMQNPRHLVRRRGQEARLRCSPMKGHSHVYWYRQLPEEGLKFMVYLQKENIIDESGMPKERFSAEFPKEGPSILRIQQVVRGDSAAYFCASSPVGPGDNYGYTFGSGTRLTVV.

The CDR3 DNA follows: TGTGCCATCCCGTCCAGCACCGGGGAGCTGTTTTTT. This sequence encodes CAIPSSTGELFF. The rearrangement joins TRBV14 to TRBJ2-2; no firm D call. CDR1 is SGHDN and CDR2 is FVKESK in the germline V gene. The CDR3 loop spans 12 amino acids. V lost 10 bases to trimming and J lost 4 bases, with 10 bases between them.

The rearrangement joins TRBV19 to TRBJ1-2, with TRBD1 matching over 7 bases. The V gene's germline CDR1 is LNHDA and CDR2 SQIVND (reference sequence). This CDR3 has 16 residues. Germline trimming cut 5 bases from V and 7 bases from J; bases unmatched to any gene: 16. DNA of the CDR3: TGTGCCAGTAGTCGAGACAGGGAAGTCTTGCGTAGTGGCTACACCTTC. Its protein product is CASSRDREVLRSGYTF.

This chain joins TRBV30 and TRBJ2-1; D unresolved. The CDR3 runs 12 residues. Trimming stripped 5 bases from V and 6 bases from J, with 11 bases between. Germline V gene data show CDR1 as GTSNPN and CDR2 as SVGIG (reference sequence). Written as DNA, the CDR3 is TGTGCCTGGGGGCTGACGGGCAATGAGCAGTTCTTC. It is translated as CAWGLTGNEQFF.

In its sample, this clone was seen once. The V call is TRBV7-9, the J call TRBJ2-1; TRBD2 aligns across 7 bases. This CDR3 is 12 amino acids long. Trimming removed 2 bases from V and 9 bases from J; junction bases left unmatched: 1. CDR1 and CDR2 (germline): SEHNR, FQNEAQ (reference sequence). CDR3 loop: CASSLQRGEQFF. The CDR3 bases are TGTGCCAGCAGCTTACAGCGGGGTGAGCAGTTCTTC.

As concerns this clone: One junction end does not reproduce the germline sequence, and a read error may be involved. The V gene is TRBV5-3, the J gene TRBJ2-1, with 11 bases fitting TRBD2. TRBV5-3 qualifies as an ORF whose function is uncertain. The CDR3 has 15 residues. DNA of the CDR3: TGTGCCAGAAGAGGGCCTAGCGGGAGGACTCGAGAGGAGGTCTTC. Protein: CARRGPSGRTREEVF.

The gene calls are TRBV5-6 and TRBJ2-7, with no clear D. The CDR3 is 11 residues long. Trimming pared 0 bases from V and 4 bases from J, leaving 2 bases between. Germline-derived CDR1 and CDR2 are SGHDT and YYEEEE. The CDR3 nucleotides read TGTGCCAGCAGCTTGGGGTACGAGCAGTACTTC. Protein product: CASSLGYEQYF.

The chain employs TRBV2 and TRBJ1-1; the D is unclear. V gave up 4 bases and J gave up 1 base, with 13 bases separating them. Per germline, CDR1 SNHLY and CDR2 FYNNEI. CDR3 length: 15 residues. CDR3 sequence: CASSGVAGPNTEAFF. The CDR3 DNA sequence: TGTGCCAGCAGTGGGGTGGCAGGCCCGAACACTGAAGCTTTCTTT.

V usage is TRBV7-2 and J usage is TRBJ2-1; perhaps TRBD2 as D (5 bases). Trimming took 3 bases from V and 7 from J, leaving 16 bases between them. The CDR3 covers 15 residues. CDR1 SGHTA and CDR2 FQGNSA come from the germline V gene. Here the CDR3 reads CASSFEGEPYNEQFF. Written as DNA, the CDR3 is TGTGCCAGCAGCTTTGAGGGAGAACCGTATAATGAGCAGTTCTTC.

This chain connects TRBV5-6 to TRBJ1-2; D is unresolved. V lost 1 base and J 0 bases, leaving 7 bases between the germline ends. CDR1 is SGHDT, CDR2 YYEEEE, per germline. The CDR3 is 14 residues long. CDR3 nucleotide sequence: TGTGCCAGCAGCTTGACCTTAGCTAACTATGGCTACACCTTC. This sequence encodes CASSLTLANYGYTF.

The chain carries TRBV6-5 and TRBJ2-3, with 13 bases fitting TRBD2. The ends lost 11 bases at V and 3 bases at J; junction bases unmatched: 2. The CDR3 runs 13 residues. Per the germline V gene, CDR1 is MNHEY and CDR2 is SVGAGI. CDR3 in DNA: TGTGCCGGACTAGCGGGAGCGACAGATACGCAGTATTTT. Translated, it gives CAGLAGATDTQYF.

The chain couples TRBV7-2 to TRBJ1-5; a weak D match, TRBD1 (6 bases). V lost 3 bases and J lost 7, with 10 bases in between. The CDR3 is 13 residues long. CDR1 SGHTA and CDR2 FQGNSA come from the germline V gene. CDR3 in DNA: TGTGCCAGCAGCTTCCAGGGGTCCCAGCCCCAGCATTTT. The encoded protein is CASSFQGSQPQHF.

The rearrangement joins TRBV27 to TRBJ1-2; perhaps TRBD1 as D (6 bases). The CDR3 has 13 amino acids. V shed 8 bases and J shed 4 bases, with 14 bases lying between them. Germline V gene sequence: CDR1 MNHEY, CDR2 SMNVEV (reference sequence). The CDR3 protein is CASLEGVGYGYTF. The CDR3 nucleotides read TGTGCCAGCTTAGAGGGGGTTGGCTATGGCTACACCTTC.

This chain links TRBV5-1 with TRBJ2-5; 7 nucleotides line up with TRBD1. J gave up 3 bases and V 3 bases, and 11 bases lay outside the gene matches. Germline V CDR1 and CDR2: SGHRS, YFSETQ. The CDR3 is 16 amino acids. This CDR3 reads CASSWGSGTAEETQYF. CDR3 in DNA: TGCGCCAGCAGCTGGGGGTCCGGGACAGCTGAAGAGACCCAGTACTTC. The full variable domain, completed using reference TRBV5-1 and TRBJ2-5, is KAGVTQTPRYLIKTRGQQVTLSCSPISGHRSVSWYQQTPGQGLQFLFEYFSETQRNKGNFPGRFSGRQFSNSRSEMNVSTLELGDSALYLCASSWGSGTAEETQYFGPGTRLLVL.

The chain is built from TRBV6-1 and TRBJ1-6, with a tentative D call TRBD1 (6 bases). V was cut by 3 bases and J by 10 bases, with 19 bases left in between. Germline assignment: CDR1 MNHNS and CDR2 SASEGT. The CDR3 covers 16 residues. The CDR3 is CASSEGAYRASSPLHF. CDR3 nucleotides: TGTGCCAGCAGTGAGGGGGCTTATAGGGCTAGCTCACCCCTCCACTTT.

The gene calls are TRBV28 and TRBJ2-3, with D possibly TRBD1 on 5 matching bases. In germline, CDR1 is MDHEN, CDR2 SYDVKM. The V gene lost 3 bases and the J gene lost 3 bases, with 25 bases spanning the gap. This CDR3 is 19 amino acids long. The CDR3 region has the DNA TGTGCCAGCAGTTTGGTCGGACATGGCCAACCATCGAGTACAGATACGCAGTATTTT. It codes for CASSLVGHGQPSSTDTQYF.

The chain links TRBV5-4 to TRBJ1-3; 7 bases map to TRBD1. The germline V gene has CDR1 SGHNT and CDR2 YYREEE (reference sequence). The CDR3 consists of 15 residues. After removal of 2 bases from V and 2 bases from J, the junction contained 4 bases not matched to a gene. The CDR3 protein is CASSFEGTAGNTIYF. As DNA, the CDR3 is TGTGCCAGCAGCTTCGAAGGGACAGCTGGAAACACCATATATTTT.

The chain recombines TRBV19 with TRBJ1-5; weak D call: TRBD1 (5 bases). V gave up 3 bases and J gave up 7 bases, with 7 bases separating them. The CDR3 length is 12 residues. In germline, CDR1 is LNHDA, CDR2 SQIVND (reference sequence). The CDR3 reads CASSIQGQPQHF. CDR3 nucleotide sequence: TGTGCCAGTAGTATTCAGGGCCAGCCCCAGCATTTT.

The rearrangement links TRBV29-1 to TRBJ1-5; D remains ambiguous. Deletions cut 4 bases from V and 5 bases from J, with 9 bases between. Germline-derived CDR1 and CDR2 are SQVTM and ANQGSEA. CDR3 length: 12 residues. CDR3 in amino acids: CSVVDGDQPQHF. The CDR3 bases are TGCAGCGTTGTAGACGGAGATCAGCCCCAGCATTTT.

The chain employs TRBV6-5 and TRBJ2-5; D is uncertain. V was clipped by 2 bases and J by 2 bases, with 3 bases between them. Germline V gene data show CDR1 as MNHEY and CDR2 as SVGAGI. The CDR3 loop spans 12 amino acids. CDR3 loop: CASSYGQETQYF. The DNA of the CDR3 is TGTGCCAGCAGTTACGGACAAGAGACCCAGTACTTC.

The chain links TRBV5-6 to TRBJ2-7; the match to TRBD1 covers 7 bases. V lost 3 bases to trimming and J lost 3 bases; unmatched junction nucleotides: 9. The CDR3 spans 15 residues. The germline V gene encodes CDR1 SGHDT and CDR2 YYEEEE. The CDR3 bases are TGTGCCAGCAGCTCTAAGGACAGGCTGAACTACGAGCAGTACTTC. Amino acids: CASSSKDRLNYEQYF.

V and J are TRBV12-3 or TRBV12-4 and TRBJ2-1; D is perhaps TRBD1 (6 bases). The CDR3 has 12 amino acids. Trimming stripped 6 bases from V and 7 bases from J, with 10 bases between. This chain's CDR3 is CASSPTGNEQFF. The CDR3 bases are TGTGCCAGCAGCCCTACAGGGAATGAGCAGTTCTTC.

The chain employs TRBV5-1 and TRBJ2-3; 7 positions match TRBD2. Germline V lookup: CDR1 SGHRS, CDR2 YFSETQ. The trim removed 0 bases at V and 0 bases at J, leaving 4 bases unmatched. CDR3 length equals 16 residues. In nucleotides, the CDR3 is TGCGCCAGCAGCTTGGGGGGGACTATCAGCACAGATACGCAGTATTTT. This sequence encodes CASSLGGTISTDTQYF.

This chain connects TRBV6-2 or TRBV6-3 to TRBJ1-1; 7 bases align to TRBD1. J was trimmed by 1 base and V by 6 bases; bases with no gene match: 32. Germline V gene data show CDR1 as MNHEY and CDR2 as SVGEGT. There are 23 residues in the CDR3. CDR3: CASSPPQAGGRDWTKTRNTEAFF. The CDR3 DNA follows: TGTGCCAGCAGCCCTCCCCAAGCAGGGGGGAGGGATTGGACTAAGACGAGGAACACTGAAGCTTTCTTT.

The chain combines TRBV11-2 with TRBJ2-7; 12 nucleotides line up with TRBD1. The junction had 7 bases not matched to a gene; V was cut back by 6 bases and J by 4 bases. The CDR3 runs to 15 residues. Per the germline V gene, CDR1 is SGHAT and CDR2 is FQNNGV. The CDR3 sequence: CASRDPGQGAYEQYF. The CDR3 bases are TGTGCCAGCAGGGATCCGGGACAGGGGGCTTACGAGCAGTACTTC. Filled out from reference TRBV11-2 and TRBJ2-7, the complete variable domain reads EAGVAQSPRYKIIEKRQSVAFWCNPISGHATLYWYQQILGQGPKLLIQFQNNGVVDDSQLPKDRFSAERLKGVDSTLKIQPAKLEDSAVYLCASRDPGQGAYEQYFGPGTRLTVT.

Comment on this clone: This sample also contains other DNA sequences that code for the same CDR3. The genes are TRBV19 and TRBJ2-2; D may be TRBD2 (5 bases). This CDR3 comprises 14 residues. CDR1 and CDR2 (germline): LNHDA, SQIVND (reference sequence). With 6 bases removed from V and 1 base from J, the gap between germline ends came to 9 bases. CDR3 DNA sequence: TGTGCCAGTAGGCGCGGACTGAACACCGGGGAGCTGTTTTTT. It translates to CASRRGLNTGELFF.